This TCR beta chain originates from a study of T-cell reconstitution after alpha-beta-depleted transplantation in children. The CDR3 contains 15 residues. V lost 5 bases and J lost 4; bases outside the gene matches: 8. Germline V gene lookup returns CDR1 MNHNS and CDR2 SASEGT. This clonotype occurred a few times. The authors prepared the TCRbeta library with unique molecular identifiers. MiXCR was run by TCRdb on the PCR reads, yielding one entry per CDR3 protein. The data show approximately 350,000 distinct CDR3 sequences, about 14% seen once. The sample was PBMCs, taken from the stem cell graft. This rearrangement joins TRBV6-1 to TRBJ2-3; the match to TRBD1 covers 8 bases. The receptor was derived from a human donor who donated a stem cell graft to a child with Fanconi anemia. The CDR3 sequence: CASSRTGKGADTQYF. The CDR3 DNA is TGTGCCAGCAGTCGGACAGGGAAGGGCGCAGATACGCAGTATTTT.